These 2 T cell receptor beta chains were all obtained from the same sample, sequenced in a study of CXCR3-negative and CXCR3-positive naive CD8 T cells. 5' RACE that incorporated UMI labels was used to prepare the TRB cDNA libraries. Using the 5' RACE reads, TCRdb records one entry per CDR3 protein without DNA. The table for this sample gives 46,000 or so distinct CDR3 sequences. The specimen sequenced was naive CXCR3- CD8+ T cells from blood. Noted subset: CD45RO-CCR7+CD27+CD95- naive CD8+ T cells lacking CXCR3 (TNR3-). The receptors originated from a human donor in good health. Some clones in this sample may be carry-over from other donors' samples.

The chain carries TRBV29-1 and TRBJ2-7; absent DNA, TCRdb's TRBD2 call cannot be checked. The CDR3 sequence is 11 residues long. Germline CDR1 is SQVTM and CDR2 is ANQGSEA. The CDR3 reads CSVEGDYEQYF.

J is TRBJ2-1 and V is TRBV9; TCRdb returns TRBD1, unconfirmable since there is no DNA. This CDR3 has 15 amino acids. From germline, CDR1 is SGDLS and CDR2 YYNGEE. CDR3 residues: CGSSVGGSDYNEQFF.